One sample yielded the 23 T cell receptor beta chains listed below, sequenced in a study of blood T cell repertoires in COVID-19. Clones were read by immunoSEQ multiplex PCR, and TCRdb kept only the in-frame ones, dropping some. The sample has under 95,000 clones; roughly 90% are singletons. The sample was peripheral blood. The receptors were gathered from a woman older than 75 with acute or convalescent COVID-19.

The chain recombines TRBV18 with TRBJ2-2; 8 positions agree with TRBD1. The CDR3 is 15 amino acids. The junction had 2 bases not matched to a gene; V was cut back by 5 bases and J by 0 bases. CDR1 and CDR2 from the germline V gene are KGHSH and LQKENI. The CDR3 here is CASSSRGPNTGELFF. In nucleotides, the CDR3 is TGTGCCAGCTCAAGCAGGGGGCCGAACACCGGGGAGCTGTTTTTT.

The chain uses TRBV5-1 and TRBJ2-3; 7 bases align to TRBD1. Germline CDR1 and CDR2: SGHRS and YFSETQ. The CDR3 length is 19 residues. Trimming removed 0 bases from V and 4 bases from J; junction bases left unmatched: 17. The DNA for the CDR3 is TGCGCCAGCAGCTTGGGGAGGACAGGAGGATCCCCACGACCAGATACGCAGTATTTT. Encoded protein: CASSLGRTGGSPRPDTQYF.

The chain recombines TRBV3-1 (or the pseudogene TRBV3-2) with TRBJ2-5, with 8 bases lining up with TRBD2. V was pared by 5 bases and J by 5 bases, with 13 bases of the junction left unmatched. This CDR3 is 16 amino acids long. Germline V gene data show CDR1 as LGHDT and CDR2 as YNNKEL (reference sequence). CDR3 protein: CASSSRAAGVQETQYF. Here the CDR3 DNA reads TGTGCCAGCAGCTCCCGAGCAGCGGGGGTCCAGGAGACCCAGTACTTC.

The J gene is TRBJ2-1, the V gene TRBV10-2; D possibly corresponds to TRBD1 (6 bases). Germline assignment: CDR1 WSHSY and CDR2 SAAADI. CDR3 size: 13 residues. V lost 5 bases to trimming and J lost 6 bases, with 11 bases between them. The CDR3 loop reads CASSLTGTNEQFF. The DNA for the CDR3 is TGCGCCAGCAGTCTAACAGGGACCAATGAGCAGTTCTTC.

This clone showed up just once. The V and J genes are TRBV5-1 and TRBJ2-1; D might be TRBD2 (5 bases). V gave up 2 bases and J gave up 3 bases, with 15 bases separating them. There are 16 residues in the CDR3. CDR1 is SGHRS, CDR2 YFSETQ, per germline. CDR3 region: CASSFPGSTIYNEQFF. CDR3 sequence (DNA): TGCGCCAGCAGCTTCCCGGGGTCTACAATCTACAATGAGCAGTTCTTC.

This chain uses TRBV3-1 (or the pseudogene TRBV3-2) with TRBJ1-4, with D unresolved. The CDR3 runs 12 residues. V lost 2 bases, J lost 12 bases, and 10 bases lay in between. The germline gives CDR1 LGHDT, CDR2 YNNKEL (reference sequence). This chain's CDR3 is CASSQSDTQLFF. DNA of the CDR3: TGTGCCAGCAGCCAATCAGATACCCAACTGTTTTTT.

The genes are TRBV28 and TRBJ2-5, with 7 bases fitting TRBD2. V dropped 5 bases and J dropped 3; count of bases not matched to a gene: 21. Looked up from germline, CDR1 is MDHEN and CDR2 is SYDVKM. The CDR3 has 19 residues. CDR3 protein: CASSQRGFHGLAAKETQYF. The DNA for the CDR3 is TGTGCCAGCAGTCAACGGGGGTTTCACGGGCTAGCGGCGAAAGAGACCCAGTACTTC. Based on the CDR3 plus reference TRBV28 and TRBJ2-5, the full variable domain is DVKVTQSSRYLVKRTGEKVFLECVQDMDHENMFWYRQDPGLGLRLIYFSYDVKMKEKGDIPEGYSVSREKKERFSLILESASTNQTSMYLCASSQRGFHGLAAKETQYFGPGTRLLVL.

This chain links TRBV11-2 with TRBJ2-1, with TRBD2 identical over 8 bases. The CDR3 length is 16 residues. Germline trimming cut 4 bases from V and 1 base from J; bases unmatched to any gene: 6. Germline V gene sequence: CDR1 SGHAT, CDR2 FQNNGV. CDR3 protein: CASSSPGGPSYNEQFF. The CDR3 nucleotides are TGTGCCAGCAGCTCCCCGGGGGGGCCTTCCTACAATGAGCAGTTCTTC.

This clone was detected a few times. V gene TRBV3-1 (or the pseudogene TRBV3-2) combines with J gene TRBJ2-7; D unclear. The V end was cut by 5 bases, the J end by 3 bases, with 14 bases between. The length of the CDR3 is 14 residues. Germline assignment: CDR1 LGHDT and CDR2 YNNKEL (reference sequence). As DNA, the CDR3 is TGTGCCAGCAGCACAGACATCGTGGGCTACGAGCAGTACTTC. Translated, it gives CASSTDIVGYEQYF.

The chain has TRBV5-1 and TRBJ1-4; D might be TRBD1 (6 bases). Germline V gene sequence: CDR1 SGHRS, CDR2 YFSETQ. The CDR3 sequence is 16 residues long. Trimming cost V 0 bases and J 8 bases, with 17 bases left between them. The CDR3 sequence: CASSLVAPGQPEKLFF. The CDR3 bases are TGCGCCAGCAGCTTGGTAGCCCCTGGACAGCCGGAAAAACTGTTTTTT. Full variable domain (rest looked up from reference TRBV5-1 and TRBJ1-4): KAGVTQTPRYLIKTRGQQVTLSCSPISGHRSVSWYQQTPGQGLQFLFEYFSETQRNKGNFPGRFSGRQFSNSRSEMNVSTLELGDSALYLCASSLVAPGQPEKLFFGSGTQLSVL.

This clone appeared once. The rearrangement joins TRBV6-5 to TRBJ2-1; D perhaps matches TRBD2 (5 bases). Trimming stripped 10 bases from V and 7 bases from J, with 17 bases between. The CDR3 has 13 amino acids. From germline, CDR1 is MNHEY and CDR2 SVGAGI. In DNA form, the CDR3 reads TGTGCCACCGGGGTCGTGATCAGGAATGAGCAGTTCTTC. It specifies CATGVVIRNEQFF.

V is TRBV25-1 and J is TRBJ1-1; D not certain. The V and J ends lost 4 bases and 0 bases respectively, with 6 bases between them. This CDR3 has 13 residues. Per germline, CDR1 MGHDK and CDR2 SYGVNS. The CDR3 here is CASSGQMNTEAFF. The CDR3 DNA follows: TGTGCCAGCAGTGGCCAGATGAACACTGAAGCTTTCTTT.

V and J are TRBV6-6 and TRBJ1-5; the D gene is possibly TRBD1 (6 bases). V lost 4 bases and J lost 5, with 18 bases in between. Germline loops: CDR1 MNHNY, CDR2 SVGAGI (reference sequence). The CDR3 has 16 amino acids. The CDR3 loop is CASSFAGVGAYQPQHF. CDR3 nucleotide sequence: TGTGCCAGCAGTTTCGCAGGGGTCGGGGCGTATCAGCCCCAGCATTTT.

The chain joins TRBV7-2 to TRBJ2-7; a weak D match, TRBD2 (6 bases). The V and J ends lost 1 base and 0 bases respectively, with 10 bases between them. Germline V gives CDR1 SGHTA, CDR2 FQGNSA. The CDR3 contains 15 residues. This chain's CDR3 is CASSLGRGSSYEQYF. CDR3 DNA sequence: TGTGCCAGCAGCTTAGGACGGGGGAGCTCCTACGAGCAGTACTTC.

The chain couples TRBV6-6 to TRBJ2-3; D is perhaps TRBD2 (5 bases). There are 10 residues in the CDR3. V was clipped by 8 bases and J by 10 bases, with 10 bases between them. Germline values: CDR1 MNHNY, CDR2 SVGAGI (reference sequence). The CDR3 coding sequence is TGTGCCAGCGCACTAGTTTCGCAGTATTTT. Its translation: CASALVSQYF.

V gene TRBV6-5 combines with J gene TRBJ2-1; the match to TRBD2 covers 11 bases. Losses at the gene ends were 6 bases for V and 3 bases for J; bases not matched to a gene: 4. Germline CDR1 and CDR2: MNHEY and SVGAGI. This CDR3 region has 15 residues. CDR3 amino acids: CASSQGTSGYNEQFF. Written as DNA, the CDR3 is TGTGCCAGCAGCCAAGGGACTAGCGGCTACAATGAGCAGTTCTTC.

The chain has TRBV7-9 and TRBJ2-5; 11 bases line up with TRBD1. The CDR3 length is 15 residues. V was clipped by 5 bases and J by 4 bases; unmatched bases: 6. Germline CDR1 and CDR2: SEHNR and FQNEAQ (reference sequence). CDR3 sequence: CASSQDRGRGETQYF. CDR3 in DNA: TGTGCCAGCAGCCAGGACAGGGGGCGCGGAGAGACCCAGTACTTC.

DNA of the CDR3: TGCGCCAGCAGCGCGGGACAGGGCTATAATTCACCCCTCCACTTT. Residues: CASSAGQGYNSPLHF. The chain couples TRBV5-1 to TRBJ1-6; 9 bases align to TRBD1. With 4 bases clipped from V and 3 bases from J, the junction kept 2 bases outside the gene matches. This CDR3 spans 15 amino acids. Germline V lookup: CDR1 SGHRS, CDR2 YFSETQ.

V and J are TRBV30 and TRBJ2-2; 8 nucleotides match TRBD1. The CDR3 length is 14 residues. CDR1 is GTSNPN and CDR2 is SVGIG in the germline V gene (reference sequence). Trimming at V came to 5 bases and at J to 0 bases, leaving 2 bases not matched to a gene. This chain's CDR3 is CAWRDRTNTGELFF. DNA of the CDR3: TGTGCCTGGCGGGACAGGACGAACACCGGGGAGCTGTTTTTT.

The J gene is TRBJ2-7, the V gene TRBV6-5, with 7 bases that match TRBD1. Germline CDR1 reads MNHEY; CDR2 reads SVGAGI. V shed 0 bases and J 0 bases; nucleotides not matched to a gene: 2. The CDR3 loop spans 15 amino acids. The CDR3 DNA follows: TGTGCCAGCAGTTACTCACAGGGGAGCTCCTACGAGCAGTACTTC. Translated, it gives CASSYSQGSSYEQYF.

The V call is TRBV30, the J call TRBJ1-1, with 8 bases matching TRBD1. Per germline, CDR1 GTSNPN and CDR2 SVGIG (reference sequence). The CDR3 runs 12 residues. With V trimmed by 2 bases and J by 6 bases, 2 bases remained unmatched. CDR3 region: CAWSPGGPEAFF. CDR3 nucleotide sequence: TGTGCCTGGAGTCCAGGGGGCCCTGAAGCTTTCTTT.

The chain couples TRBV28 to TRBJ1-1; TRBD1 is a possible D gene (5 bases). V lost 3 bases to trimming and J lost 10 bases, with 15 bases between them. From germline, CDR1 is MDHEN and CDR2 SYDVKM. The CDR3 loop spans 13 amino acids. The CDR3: CASSLPGGVGAFF. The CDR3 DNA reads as TGTGCCAGCAGTTTGCCCGGGGGGGTTGGAGCTTTCTTT.

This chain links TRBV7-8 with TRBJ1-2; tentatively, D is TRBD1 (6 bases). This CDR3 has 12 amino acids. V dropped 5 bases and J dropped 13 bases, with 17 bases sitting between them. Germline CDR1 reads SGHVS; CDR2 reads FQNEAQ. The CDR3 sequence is CASSPTGPGATF. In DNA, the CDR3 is TGTGCCAGCAGCCCTACGGGGCCAGGGGCCACCTTC. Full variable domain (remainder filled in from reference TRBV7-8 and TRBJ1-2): GAGVSQSPRYKVAKRGQDVALRCDPISGHVSLFWYQQALGQGPEFLTYFQNEAQLDKSGLPSDRFFAERPEGSVSTLKIQRTQQEDSAVYLCASSPTGPGATFGSGTRLTVV.